The clone carrying this T cell receptor (beta chain) was counted a few times. What it recognizes is unknown. From the reads, TCRdb called clonotypes with MiXCR, one entry per CDR3 protein. The table records hundreds of thousands of distinct CDR3 sequences, 40% to 50% of them present only once. This CDR3 has 17 amino acids. The germline CDR1 and CDR2 sequences are LNHDA and SQIVND (reference sequence). V shed 5 bases and J 2 bases; nucleotides not matched to a gene: 14. This sample was taken from a study of T cell repertoires in cytomegalovirus infection. This sample comprised cultured PBMCs, obtained from culture after CMV antigen stimulation. The rearrangement uses TRBV19 and TRBJ1-1; 7 bases fit TRBD1. The TCR sequence derives from a human donor in good health (CMV status not recorded). Some clones in this sample may be carry-over from other donors' samples. The CDR3 protein is CASSRAFRGTSNTEAFF. CDR3 DNA: TGTGCCAGTAGTCGGGCCTTCAGGGGGACAAGTAACACTGAAGCTTTCTTT.